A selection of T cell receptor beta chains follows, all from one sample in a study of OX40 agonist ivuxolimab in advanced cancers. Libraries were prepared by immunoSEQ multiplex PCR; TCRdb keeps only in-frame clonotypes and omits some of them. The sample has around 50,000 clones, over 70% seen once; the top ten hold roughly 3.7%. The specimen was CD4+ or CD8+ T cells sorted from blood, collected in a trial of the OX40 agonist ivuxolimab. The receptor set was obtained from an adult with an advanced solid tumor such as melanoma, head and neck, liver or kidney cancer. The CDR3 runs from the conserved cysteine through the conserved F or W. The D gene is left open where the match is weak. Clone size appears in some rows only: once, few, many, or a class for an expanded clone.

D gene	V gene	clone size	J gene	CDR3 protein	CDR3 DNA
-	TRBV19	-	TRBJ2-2	CASSIGPGQNTGELFF	TGTGCCAGTAGTATAGGTCCAGGCCAGAACACCGGGGAGCTGTTTTTT
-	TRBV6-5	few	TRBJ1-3	CASSRDASSGNTIYF	TGTGCCAGCAGCCGCGACGCAAGCTCTGGAAACACCATATATTTT
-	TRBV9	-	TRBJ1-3	CASSRSGGSGNTIYF	TGTGCCAGCAGCCGAAGCGGAGGCTCTGGAAACACCATATATTTT
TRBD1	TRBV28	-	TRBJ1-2	CASSGTGTGGSGYTF	TGTGCCAGCAGTGGAACAGGGACAGGGGGATCTGGCTACACCTTC
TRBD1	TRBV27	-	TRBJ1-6	CASSFIRDHLRGQAGTLHF	TGTGCCAGCAGTTTTATCAGGGACCATCTCCGAGGACAGGCGGGGACCCTCCACTTT
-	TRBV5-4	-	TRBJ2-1	CASSFAFGASSYNEQFF	TGTGCCAGCAGCTTTGCATTCGGGGCTAGCTCCTACAATGAGCAGTTCTTC
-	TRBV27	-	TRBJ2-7	CASSSNLLYEQYF	TGTGCCAGCAGCTCCAATCTCCTCTACGAGCAGTACTTC
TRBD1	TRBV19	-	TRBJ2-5	CASSLRDRETQYF	TGTGCCAGTAGCCTCCGGGACAGGGAGACCCAGTACTTC
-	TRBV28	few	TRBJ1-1	CASNLNTEAFF	TGTGCCAGCAACCTGAACACTGAAGCTTTCTTT
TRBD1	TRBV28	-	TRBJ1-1	CASRDRGGTEAFF	TGTGCCAGCAGAGACAGGGGTGGAACTGAAGCTTTCTTT
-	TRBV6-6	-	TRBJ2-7	CASTQLGGYEQYF	TGTGCCAGCACCCAACTGGGGGGTTACGAGCAGTACTTC
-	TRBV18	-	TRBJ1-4	CASSPLTGQNEKLFF	TGTGCCAGCTCACCACTAACAGGGCAGAATGAAAAACTGTTTTTT
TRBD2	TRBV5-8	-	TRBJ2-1	CASSLQAGGHNEQFF	TGTGCCAGCAGCTTGCAAGCGGGAGGACACAATGAGCAGTTCTTC
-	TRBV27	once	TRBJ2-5	CASSRLGHLYF	TGTGCCAGCAGTCGATTGGGACATCTGTACTTC
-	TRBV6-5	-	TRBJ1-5	CASSYSRYSNQPQHF	TGTGCCAGCAGTTACAGCCGGTATAGCAATCAGCCCCAGCATTTT
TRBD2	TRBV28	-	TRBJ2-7	CASSSPGLAGGEEQYF	TGTGCCAGCAGTTCTCCGGGACTAGCGGGAGGGGAGGAGCAGTACTTC
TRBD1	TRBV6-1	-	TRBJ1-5	CASSALTGQGPNQPQHF	TGTGCCAGCAGTGCCTTAACAGGACAGGGGCCCAATCAGCCCCAGCATTTT
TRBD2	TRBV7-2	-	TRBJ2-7	CASSSPGLATQYF	TGTGCCAGCAGCTCCCCCGGACTAGCGACGCAGTACTTC
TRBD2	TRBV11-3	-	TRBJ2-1	CASARGGSDYNEQFF	TGTGCCAGCGCCCGTGGCGGGAGTGATTACAATGAGCAGTTCTTC
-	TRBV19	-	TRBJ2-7	CASTEGGGTLTYEQYF	TGTGCCAGTACCGAAGGTGGCGGGACGTTAACCTACGAGCAGTACTTC
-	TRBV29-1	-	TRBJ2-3	CSAELVSADTQYF	TGCAGCGCCGAATTAGTTTCGGCAGATACGCAGTATTTT
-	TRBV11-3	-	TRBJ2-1	CASSLDGDSYNEQFF	TGTGCCAGCAGCTTAGACGGGGACTCCTACAATGAGCAGTTCTTC
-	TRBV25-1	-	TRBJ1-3	CASSEAGLSGNTIYF	TGTGCCAGCAGTGAAGCAGGGTTATCTGGAAACACCATATATTTT
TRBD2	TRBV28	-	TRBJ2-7	CASSRKSGTSVRYEQYF	TGTGCCAGCAGCCGTAAAAGCGGGACTAGCGTTCGCTACGAGCAGTACTTC
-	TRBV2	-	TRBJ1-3	CASSAAGIGNTIYF	TGTGCCAGCAGTGCGGCAGGGATAGGAAACACCATATATTTT
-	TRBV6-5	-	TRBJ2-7	CASSPQGGWIYEQYF	TGTGCCAGCAGCCCTCAGGGGGGTTGGATCTACGAGCAGTACTTC
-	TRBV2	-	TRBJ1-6	CASSTDSSYNSPLHF	TGTGCCAGCAGTACCGACAGCTCCTATAATTCACCCCTCCACTTT
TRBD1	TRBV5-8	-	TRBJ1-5	CASSAGQGPNQPQHF	TGTGCCAGCAGCGCCGGACAGGGACCCAATCAGCCCCAGCATTTT
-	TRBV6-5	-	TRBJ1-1	CASSYDREAFF	TGTGCCAGCAGTTACGACAGGGAAGCTTTCTTT
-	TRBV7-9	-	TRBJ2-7	CASRLLTGPEQYF	TGTGCCAGCAGACTACTCACAGGGCCCGAGCAGTACTTC
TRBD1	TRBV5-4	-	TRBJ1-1	CASSFAGQGDTEAFF	TGTGCCAGCAGCTTCGCTGGACAGGGGGATACTGAAGCTTTCTTT
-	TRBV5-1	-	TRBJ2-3	CASSLTVSRTDTQYF	TGCGCCAGCAGCTTGACGGTTTCAAGAACAGATACGCAGTATTTT
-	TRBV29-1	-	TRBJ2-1	CSVDWESYNEQFF	TGCAGCGTTGACTGGGAATCCTACAATGAGCAGTTCTTC
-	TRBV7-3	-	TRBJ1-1	CASSLEANTEAFF	TGTGCCAGCAGCTTAGAGGCGAACACTGAAGCTTTCTTT
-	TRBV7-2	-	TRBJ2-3	CASSLARGTDTQYF	TGTGCCAGCAGCCTCGCAAGGGGCACAGATACGCAGTATTTT
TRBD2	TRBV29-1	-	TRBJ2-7	CSVGTSGSYEQYF	TGCAGCGTTGGTACTAGCGGGAGCTACGAGCAGTACTTC
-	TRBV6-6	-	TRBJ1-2	CASRPRLYGYTF	TGTGCCAGCAGGCCACGACTTTATGGCTACACCTTC
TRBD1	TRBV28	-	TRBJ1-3	CASSQGVENTIYF	TGTGCCAGCAGCCAGGGGGTGGAAAACACCATATATTTT
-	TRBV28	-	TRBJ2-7	CASGPGPHEQYF	TGTGCCAGCGGGCCGGGACCCCACGAGCAGTACTTC
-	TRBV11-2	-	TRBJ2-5	CASSAVDRKYF	TGTGCCAGCAGCGCCGTCGACAGGAAGTACTTC
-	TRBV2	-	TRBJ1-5	CASSAGSNQPQHF	TGTGCCAGCAGTGCCGGGAGCAATCAGCCCCAGCATTTT
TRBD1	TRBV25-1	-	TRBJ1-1	CASRRRDRTEAFF	TGTGCCAGCAGACGACGGGACAGAACTGAAGCTTTCTTT
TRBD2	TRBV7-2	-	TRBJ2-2	CARGSLSGELFF	TGTGCCCGCGGGAGTCTTTCCGGGGAGCTGTTTTTT
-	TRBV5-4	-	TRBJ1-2	CASQLVGIRGYTF	TGTGCCAGCCAGCTTGTGGGGATTCGAGGCTACACCTTC
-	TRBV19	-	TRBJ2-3	CASSSDIASTDTQYF	TGTGCCAGTAGTTCAGACATCGCGAGCACAGATACGCAGTATTTT
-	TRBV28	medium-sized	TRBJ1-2	CASSLGSRGYTF	TGTGCCAGCAGCCTAGGCTCGAGGGGCTACACCTTC
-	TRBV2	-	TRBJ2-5	CASTRGVQESQYF	TGTGCCAGCACTCGAGGGGTCCAAGAGAGCCAGTACTTC
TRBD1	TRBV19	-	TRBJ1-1	CASTYGTEMNTEAFF	TGTGCCAGTACCTACGGGACAGAGATGAACACTGAAGCTTTCTTT
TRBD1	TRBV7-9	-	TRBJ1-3	CASSLRDSGNTIYF	TGTGCCAGCAGCTTAAGGGACAGTGGAAACACCATATATTTT
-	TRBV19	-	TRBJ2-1	CASTPPAQRTEQFF	TGTGCCAGTACCCCCCCCGCACAGCGGACTGAGCAGTTCTTC
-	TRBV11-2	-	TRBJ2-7	CASSRSISGPWGEQYF	TGTGCCAGCAGCCGTAGCATATCCGGGCCCTGGGGGGAGCAGTACTTC